Detailed here is one T cell receptor beta chain. This sample was included in a study of blood T cell repertoires in COVID-19. About the study: Samples representing acute and convalescent COVID-19 were sourced from the United States, Italy and Spain. The cDNA or gDNA used as material had been derived from T cells, B-cell-depleted T cells, or PBMCs.

V lost 5 bases, J lost 2 bases, and 15 bases lay in between. Germline lookup yields CDR1 SGHTA and CDR2 FQGNSA. The CDR3 loop spans 15 amino acids. The repertoire was sequenced with immunoSEQ multiplex PCR; TCRdb's copy has only in-frame clones and lacks some. The table lists fewer than 250,000 clones, approximately 91% of them singletons. This TCR was sampled from a man aged 30 to 39 with acute or convalescent COVID-19. This chain uses TRBV7-2 with TRBJ1-2; weak D call: TRBD1 (6 bases). Specimen: peripheral blood. For the CDR3, the DNA is TGTGCCAGCAGCCTAGGGGTGGGACAAAACTATGGCTACACCTTC. It encodes CASSLGVGQNYGYTF.